This record looks at one T cell receptor (beta chain) sequence and its context. Its antigen target is currently unknown. Base qualities are not at hand, and no much larger clone is one base apart. Other nucleotide sequences from this sample produce the same CDR3. CDR1 and CDR2 (SGHAT, FQNNGV) derive from the germline V gene. V lost 2 bases and J lost 7 bases, and the count of bases not matched to a germline gene is 7. The CDR3 measures 16 amino acids from cysteine to phenylalanine. Only CDR3 DNA remains: 48 bases, in frame from the first base. To sequence the TCRbeta CDR3 region, genomic DNA was isolated from the sorted cells. TCRbeta CDR3 regions were sequenced using the immunoSEQ Assay. The table comes from immuneACCESS by way of TCRdb, which keeps in-frame sequences with V and J called. Part of the clones is missing from these tables; in studies checked, under half for an unresolved V gene and the rest for unknown reasons. Present in this sample are under 80,000 clones, roughly 87% of which were seen just once. The ten most abundant clones make up less than 2% of the sample.

These data come from a study of OX40 agonist ivuxolimab in advanced cancers. Regarding the study in general: Ivuxolimab was an agonistic, fully human IgG2 monoclonal antibody directed against OX40 (CD134), a costimulatory receptor. Partial responses were achieved by three dose-escalation patients, of whom one had hepatocellular carcinoma and two had cutaneous melanoma. The dose-escalation cohort was approximately 83% male with a mean age of around 64 years, ranging from roughly 20 to 85. The paper describes the monotherapy dose-escalation part (N of about 55 patients) of the phase I trial of ivuxolimab. Intravenous ivuxolimab was administered to patients every 2 weeks at six dose levels: 0.01, 0.1, 0.3, 1.5, 3 and 10 mg/kg. Peripheral TCRbeta sequencing aimed to test whether ivuxolimab altered TCR sequence diversity and caused clonal T-cell expansion. Prior anti-PD-1, anti-PD-L1 or anti-CTLA-4 therapy was permitted, and checkpoint inhibitors had been received by under 50% of dose-escalation patients. Of the 50 or so patients in dose escalation, some 19 had hepatocellular carcinoma, about 15 had melanoma, 9 had renal cell carcinoma and 9 had head and neck cancer.

The trial excluded patients who had a history of autoimmune disease or were on systemic immunosuppression. In every dose cohort, peripheral blood was drawn for TCR sequencing at baseline, cycle 4 day 1, and cycle 7 day 1. The samples were drawn from a first-in-human, open-label, multicenter phase I dose-escalation trial of ivuxolimab. The trial enrolled adults with locally advanced or metastatic head and neck squamous cell, hepatocellular, melanoma or renal cell carcinoma. CD4+ and CD8+ T cells were sorted separately from peripheral blood before TCR sequencing. Here is what the overall study found, with its caveats: Partial responders in the 0.1-3.0 mg/kg groups had among the lowest normalized peripheral clonal expansion, especially among CD8+ T cells. At doses from 0.1 to 3.0 mg/kg, clonal expansion was seen in both CD4+ and CD8+ blood T cells between baseline and week 6. After ivuxolimab, expanded clones were on average more numerous among CD8+ T cells than among CD4+ T cells. Low levels of normalized T-cell clonal expansion were also seen in some patients who did not respond. Antigen specificity was not determined for the clonally expanded peripheral T cells.

The rearrangement combines TRBV11-2 with TRBJ1-4, with 10 bases aligning to TRBD1. The sample was CD4+ or CD8+ T cells sorted from blood, taken in a trial of the OX40 agonist ivuxolimab. The receptor was derived from an adult with an advanced solid tumor such as melanoma, head and neck, liver or kidney cancer. Here the CDR3 is given as CASSLYGDRGTEKLFF. The nucleotides are TGTGCCAGCAGCTTATATGGGGACAGGGGAACTGAAAAACTGTTTTTT.